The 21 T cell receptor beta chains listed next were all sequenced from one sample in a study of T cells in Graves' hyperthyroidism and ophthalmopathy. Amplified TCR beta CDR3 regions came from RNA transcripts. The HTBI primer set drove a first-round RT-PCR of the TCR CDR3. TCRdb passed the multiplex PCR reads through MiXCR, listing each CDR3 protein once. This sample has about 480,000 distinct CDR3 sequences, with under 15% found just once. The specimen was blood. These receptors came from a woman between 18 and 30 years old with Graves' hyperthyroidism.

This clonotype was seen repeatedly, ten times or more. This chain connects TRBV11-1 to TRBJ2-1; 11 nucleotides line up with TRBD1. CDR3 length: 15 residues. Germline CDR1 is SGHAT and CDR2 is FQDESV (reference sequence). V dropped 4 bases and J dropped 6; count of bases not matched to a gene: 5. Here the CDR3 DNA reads TGTGCCAGCAGCTCAAGGACAGGGGGCTTCAATGAGCAGTTCTTC. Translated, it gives CASSSRTGGFNEQFF.

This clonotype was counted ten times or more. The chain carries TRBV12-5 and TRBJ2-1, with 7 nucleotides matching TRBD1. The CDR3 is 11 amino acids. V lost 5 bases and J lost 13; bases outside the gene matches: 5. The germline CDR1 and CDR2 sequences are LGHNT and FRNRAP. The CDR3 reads CASGPRTGQFF. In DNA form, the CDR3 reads TGTGCTAGTGGTCCCCGGACAGGACAGTTCTTC.

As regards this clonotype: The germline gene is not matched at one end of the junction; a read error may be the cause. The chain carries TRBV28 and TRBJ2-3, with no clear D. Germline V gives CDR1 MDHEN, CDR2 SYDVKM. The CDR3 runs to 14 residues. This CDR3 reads CASGLLKTTDTQYF. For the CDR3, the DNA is TGTGCCAGCGGTTTACTAAAAACCACAGATACGCAGTATTTT.

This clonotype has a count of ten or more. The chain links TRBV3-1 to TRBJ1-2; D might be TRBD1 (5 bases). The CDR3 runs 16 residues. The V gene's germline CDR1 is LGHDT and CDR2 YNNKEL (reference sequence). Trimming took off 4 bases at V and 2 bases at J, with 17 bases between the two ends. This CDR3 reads CASSPSGGPNNYGYTF. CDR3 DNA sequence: TGTGCCAGCAGCCCCTCGGGGGGACCGAACAACTATGGCTACACCTTC.

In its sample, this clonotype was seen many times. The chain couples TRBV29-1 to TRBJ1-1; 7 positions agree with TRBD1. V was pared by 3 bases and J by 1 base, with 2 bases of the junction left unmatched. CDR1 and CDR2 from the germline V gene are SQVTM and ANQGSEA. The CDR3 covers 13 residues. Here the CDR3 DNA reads TGCAGCGTTGAGCAGGGGGAGAACACTGAAGCTTTCTTT. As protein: CSVEQGENTEAFF.

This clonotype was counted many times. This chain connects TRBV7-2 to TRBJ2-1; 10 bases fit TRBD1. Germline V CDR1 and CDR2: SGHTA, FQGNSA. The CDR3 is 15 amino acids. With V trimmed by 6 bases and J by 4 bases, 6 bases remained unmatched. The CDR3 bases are TGTGCCAGCAGTCCCGACAGGGGGCGGTACAATGAGCAGTTCTTC. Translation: CASSPDRGRYNEQFF.

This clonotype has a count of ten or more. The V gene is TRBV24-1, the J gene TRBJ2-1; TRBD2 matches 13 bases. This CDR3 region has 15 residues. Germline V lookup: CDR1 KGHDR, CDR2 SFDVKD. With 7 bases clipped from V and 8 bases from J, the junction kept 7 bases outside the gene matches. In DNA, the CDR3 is TGTGCCACCAGCATGGGACTAGCGGGGATGTATGAGCAGTTCTTC. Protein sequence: CATSMGLAGMYEQFF.

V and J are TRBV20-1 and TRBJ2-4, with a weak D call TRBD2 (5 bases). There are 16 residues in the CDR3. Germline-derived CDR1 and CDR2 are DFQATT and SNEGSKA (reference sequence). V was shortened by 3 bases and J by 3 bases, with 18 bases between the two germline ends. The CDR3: CSASAELRGYKNIQYF. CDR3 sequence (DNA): TGCAGTGCTAGTGCCGAACTTCGGGGATACAAAAACATTCAGTACTTC.

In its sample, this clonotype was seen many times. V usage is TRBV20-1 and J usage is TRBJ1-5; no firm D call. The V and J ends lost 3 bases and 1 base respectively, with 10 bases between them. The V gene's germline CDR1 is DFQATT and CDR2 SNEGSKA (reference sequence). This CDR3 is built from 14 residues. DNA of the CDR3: TGCAGTGCTAGCTCTGGGGTAAGCAATCAGCCCCAGCATTTT. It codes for CSASSGVSNQPQHF.

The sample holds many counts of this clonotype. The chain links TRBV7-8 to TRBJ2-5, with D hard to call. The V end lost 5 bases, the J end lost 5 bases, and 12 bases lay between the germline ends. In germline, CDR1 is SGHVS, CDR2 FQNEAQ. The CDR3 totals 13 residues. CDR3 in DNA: TGTGCCAGCAGCAGGGCGAACTCCGAGACCCAGTACTTC. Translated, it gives CASSRANSETQYF.

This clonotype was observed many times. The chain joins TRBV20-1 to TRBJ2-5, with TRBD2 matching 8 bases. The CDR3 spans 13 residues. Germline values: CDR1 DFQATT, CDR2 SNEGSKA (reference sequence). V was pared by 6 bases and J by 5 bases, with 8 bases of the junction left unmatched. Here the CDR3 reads CSAPGSGSETQYF. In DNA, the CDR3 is TGCAGTGCCCCTGGCAGCGGGAGTGAGACCCAGTACTTC.

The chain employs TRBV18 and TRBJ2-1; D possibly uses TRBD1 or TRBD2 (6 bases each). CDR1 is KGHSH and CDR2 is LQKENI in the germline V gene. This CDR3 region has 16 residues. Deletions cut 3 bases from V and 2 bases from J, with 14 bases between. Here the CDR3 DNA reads TGTGCCAGCTCACCTGTCACGAGGGGGGCCTACAATGAGCAGTTCTTC. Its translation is CASSPVTRGAYNEQFF.

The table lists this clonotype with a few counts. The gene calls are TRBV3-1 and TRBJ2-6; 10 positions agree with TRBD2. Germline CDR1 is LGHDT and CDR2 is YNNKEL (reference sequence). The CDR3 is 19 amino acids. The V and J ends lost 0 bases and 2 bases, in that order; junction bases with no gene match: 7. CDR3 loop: CASSQELLAGSPGANVLTF. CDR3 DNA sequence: TGTGCCAGCAGCCAAGAACTACTAGCGGGATCCCCTGGGGCCAACGTCCTGACTTTC.

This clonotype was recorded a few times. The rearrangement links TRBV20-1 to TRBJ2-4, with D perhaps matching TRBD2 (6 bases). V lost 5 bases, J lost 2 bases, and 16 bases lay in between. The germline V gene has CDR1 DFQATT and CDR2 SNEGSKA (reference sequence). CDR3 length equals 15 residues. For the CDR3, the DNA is TGCAGTGCTCCTACTAGCTCCAACTCCAAAAACATTCAGTACTTC. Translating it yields CSAPTSSNSKNIQYF.

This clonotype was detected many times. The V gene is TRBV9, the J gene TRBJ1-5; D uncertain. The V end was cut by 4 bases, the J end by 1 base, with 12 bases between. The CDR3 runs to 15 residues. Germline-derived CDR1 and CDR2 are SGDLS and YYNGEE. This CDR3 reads CASSPSIESNQPQHF. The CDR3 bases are TGTGCCAGCAGCCCATCGATCGAGAGCAATCAGCCCCAGCATTTT. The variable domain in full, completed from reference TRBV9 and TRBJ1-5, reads DSGVTQTPKHLITATGQRVTLRCSPRSGDLSVYWYQQSLDQGLQFLIQYYNGEERAKGNILERFSAQQFPDLHSELNLSSLELGDSALYFCASSPSIESNQPQHFGDGTRLSIL.

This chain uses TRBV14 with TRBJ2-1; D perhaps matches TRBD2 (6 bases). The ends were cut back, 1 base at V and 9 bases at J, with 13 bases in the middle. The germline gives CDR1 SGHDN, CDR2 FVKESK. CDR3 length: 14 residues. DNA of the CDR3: TGTGCCAGCAGCCAAGCAGGTTCCGGGGGTGAGCAGTTCTTC. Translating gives CASSQAGSGGEQFF.

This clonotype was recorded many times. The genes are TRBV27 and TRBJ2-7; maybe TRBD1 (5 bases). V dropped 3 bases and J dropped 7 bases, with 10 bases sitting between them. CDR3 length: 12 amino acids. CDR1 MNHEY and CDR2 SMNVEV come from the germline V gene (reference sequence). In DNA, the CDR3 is TGTGCCAGCAGTTTTCAGGGTGGAGAGCAGTACTTC. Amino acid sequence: CASSFQGGEQYF.

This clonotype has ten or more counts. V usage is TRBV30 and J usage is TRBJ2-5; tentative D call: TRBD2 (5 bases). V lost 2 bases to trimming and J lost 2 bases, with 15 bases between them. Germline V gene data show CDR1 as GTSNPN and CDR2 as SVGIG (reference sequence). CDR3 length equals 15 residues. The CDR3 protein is CAWSTLNGGQETQYF. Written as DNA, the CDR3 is TGTGCCTGGAGTACCCTCAACGGAGGTCAAGAGACCCAGTACTTC.

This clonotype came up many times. The CDR3 nucleotides are TGTGCCTGGAGTGGACAGGCGCCCTCCAACTATGGCTACACCTTC. This encodes CAWSGQAPSNYGYTF. This chain connects TRBV30 to TRBJ1-2; tentative D call: TRBD1 (6 bases). The CDR3 has 15 residues. V dropped 1 base and J dropped 2 bases, with 14 bases sitting between them. Germline CDR1 is GTSNPN and CDR2 is SVGIG (reference sequence).

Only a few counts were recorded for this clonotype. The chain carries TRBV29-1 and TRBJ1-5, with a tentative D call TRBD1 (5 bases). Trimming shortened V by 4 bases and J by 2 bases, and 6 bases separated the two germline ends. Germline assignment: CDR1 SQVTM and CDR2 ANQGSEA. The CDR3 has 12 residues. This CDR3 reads CSVGDGNQPQHF. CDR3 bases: TGCAGCGTTGGGGACGGCAATCAGCCCCAGCATTTT.

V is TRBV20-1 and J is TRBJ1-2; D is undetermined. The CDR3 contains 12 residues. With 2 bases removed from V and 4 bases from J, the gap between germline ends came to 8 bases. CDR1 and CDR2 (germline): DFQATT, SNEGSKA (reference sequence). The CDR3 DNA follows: TGCAGTGCTAGACTCCTGGGCTATGGCTACACCTTC. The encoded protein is CSARLLGYGYTF.